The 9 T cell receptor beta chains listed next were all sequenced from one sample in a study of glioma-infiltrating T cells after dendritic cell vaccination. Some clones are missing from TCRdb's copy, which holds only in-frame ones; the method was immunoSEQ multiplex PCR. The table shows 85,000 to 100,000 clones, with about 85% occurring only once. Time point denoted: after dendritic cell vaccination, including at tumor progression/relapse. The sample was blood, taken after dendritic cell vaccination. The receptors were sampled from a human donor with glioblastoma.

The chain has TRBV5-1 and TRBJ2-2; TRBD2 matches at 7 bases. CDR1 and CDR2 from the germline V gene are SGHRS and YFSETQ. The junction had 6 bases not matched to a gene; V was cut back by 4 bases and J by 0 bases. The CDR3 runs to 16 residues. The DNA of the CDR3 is TGCGCCAGCAGCCACGGGGGGAGAGCGAACACCGGGGAGCTGTTTTTT. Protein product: CASSHGGRANTGELFF. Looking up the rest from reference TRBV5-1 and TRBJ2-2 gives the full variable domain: KAGVTQTPRYLIKTRGQQVTLSCSPISGHRSVSWYQQTPGQGLQFLFEYFSETQRNKGNFPGRFSGRQFSNSRSEMNVSTLELGDSALYLCASSHGGRANTGELFFGEGSRLTVL.

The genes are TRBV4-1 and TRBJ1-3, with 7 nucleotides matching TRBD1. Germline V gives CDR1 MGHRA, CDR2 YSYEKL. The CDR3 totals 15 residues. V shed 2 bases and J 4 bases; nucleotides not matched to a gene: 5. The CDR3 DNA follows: TGCGCCAGCAGCCAACAACAGGGGCGAGGAAACACCATATATTTT. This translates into CASSQQQGRGNTIYF.

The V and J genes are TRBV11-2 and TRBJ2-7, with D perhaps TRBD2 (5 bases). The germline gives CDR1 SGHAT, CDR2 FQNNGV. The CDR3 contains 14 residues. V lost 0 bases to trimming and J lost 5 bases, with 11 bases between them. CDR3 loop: CASSLDPRGNEQYF. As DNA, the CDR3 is TGTGCCAGCAGCTTAGACCCCCGGGGTAACGAGCAGTACTTC.

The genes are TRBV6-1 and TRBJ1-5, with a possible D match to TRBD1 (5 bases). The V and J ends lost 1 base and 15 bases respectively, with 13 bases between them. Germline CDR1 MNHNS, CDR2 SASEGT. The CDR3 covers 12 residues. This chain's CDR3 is CASSEEGRSRHF. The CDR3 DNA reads TGTGCCAGCAGTGAAGAGGGGCGTTCCCGGCATTTT.

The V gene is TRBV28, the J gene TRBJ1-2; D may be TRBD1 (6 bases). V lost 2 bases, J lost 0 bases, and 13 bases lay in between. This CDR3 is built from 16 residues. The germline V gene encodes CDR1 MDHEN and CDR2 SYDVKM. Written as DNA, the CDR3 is TGTGCCAGCAGTTTAAGACAGGTCCCGACTAACTATGGCTACACCTTC. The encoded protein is CASSLRQVPTNYGYTF.

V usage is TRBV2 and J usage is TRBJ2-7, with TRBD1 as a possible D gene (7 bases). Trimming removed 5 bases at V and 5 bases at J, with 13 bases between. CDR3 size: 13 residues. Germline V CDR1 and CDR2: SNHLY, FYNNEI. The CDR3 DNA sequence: TGTGCCAGCAGTTCGACAGGGAGGAACGAGCAGTACTTC. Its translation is CASSSTGRNEQYF. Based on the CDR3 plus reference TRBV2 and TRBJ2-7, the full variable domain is EPEVTQTPSHQVTQMGQEVILRCVPISNHLYFYWYRQILGQKVEFLVSFYNNEISEKSEIFDDQFSVERPDGSNFTLKIRSTKLEDSAMYFCASSSTGRNEQYFGPGTRLTVT.

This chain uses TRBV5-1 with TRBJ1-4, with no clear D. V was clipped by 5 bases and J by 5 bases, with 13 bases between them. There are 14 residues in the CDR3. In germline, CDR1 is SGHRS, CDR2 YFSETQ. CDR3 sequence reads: CASRPGGSNEKLFF. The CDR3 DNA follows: TGCGCCAGCAGGCCTGGAGGATCAAATGAAAAACTGTTTTTT.

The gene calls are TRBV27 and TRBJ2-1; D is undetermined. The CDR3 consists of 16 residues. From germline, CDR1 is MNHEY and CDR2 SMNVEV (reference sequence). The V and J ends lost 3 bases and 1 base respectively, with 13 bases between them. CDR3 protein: CASSFFGGESYNEQFF. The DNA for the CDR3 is TGTGCCAGCAGTTTTTTCGGCGGTGAATCCTACAATGAGCAGTTCTTC.

The CDR3, as DNA: TGTGCCAGCAGCTGGGGACAGACCACCGGGGAGCTGTTTTTT. Residues: CASSWGQTTGELFF. This chain connects TRBV7-9 to TRBJ2-2; TRBD1 aligns across 7 bases. CDR1 SEHNR and CDR2 FQNEAQ come from the germline V gene (reference sequence). V lost 4 bases to trimming and J lost 4 bases; unmatched junction nucleotides: 3. This CDR3 is built from 14 residues.